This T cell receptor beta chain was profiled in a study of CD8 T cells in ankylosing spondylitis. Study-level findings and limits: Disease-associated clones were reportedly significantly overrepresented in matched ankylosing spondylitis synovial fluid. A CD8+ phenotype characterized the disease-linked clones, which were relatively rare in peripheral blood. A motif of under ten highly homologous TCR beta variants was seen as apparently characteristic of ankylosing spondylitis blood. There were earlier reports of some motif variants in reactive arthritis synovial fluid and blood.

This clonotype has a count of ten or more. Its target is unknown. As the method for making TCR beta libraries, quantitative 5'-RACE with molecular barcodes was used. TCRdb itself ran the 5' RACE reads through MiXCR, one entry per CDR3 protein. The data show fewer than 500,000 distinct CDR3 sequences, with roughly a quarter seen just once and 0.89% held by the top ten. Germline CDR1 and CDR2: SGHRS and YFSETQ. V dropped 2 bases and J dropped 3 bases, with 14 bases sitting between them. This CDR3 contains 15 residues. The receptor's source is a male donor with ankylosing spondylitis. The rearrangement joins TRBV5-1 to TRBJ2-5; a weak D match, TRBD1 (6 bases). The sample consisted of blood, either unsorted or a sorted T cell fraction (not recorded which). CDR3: CASSFTAGEEETQYF. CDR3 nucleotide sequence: TGCGCCAGCAGCTTTACTGCAGGGGAAGAAGAGACCCAGTACTTC.